The clone carrying this T cell receptor (beta chain) appeared a few times. As yet, its antigen is unknown. For sequencing, patients were chosen who had shown expansion of CD8+CD57+ cells by flow cytometry. The diagnosis in all patients was severe acquired aplastic anemia. Profiling of TCR beta VDJ combinations and CDR3 sequences used genomic DNA as template. Via MiXCR, TCRdb re-called the reads, giving one row per CDR3 protein. The data contain approximately 180,000 distinct CDR3 sequences, 63% of them singletons. The data belong to a study of CD8+CD57+ T cells in acquired aplastic anemia. Study as a whole: Sorted CD4+ and CD8+ cells gave a mean 3.2 ug DNA, range 0.2 to 27.4 ug.

Trimming removed 6 bases from V and 4 bases from J, with 4 bases in between. Germline lookup yields CDR1 MNHNS and CDR2 SASEGT. The CDR3 consists of 12 residues. Study-level results: Both patients and controls carried the same twenty-nine CD8+ CDR3 sequences.

The genes are TRBV6-1 and TRBJ1-6; D is unresolved. The sample comprised sorted CD4+, CD8+, or CD8+CD57+ T cells (not recorded which) from PBMCs. The TCR sequence derives from a human donor with aplastic anemia. The CDR3: CASRFYNSPLHF. The DNA of the CDR3 is TGTGCCAGCAGGTTTTATAATTCACCCCTCCACTTT.